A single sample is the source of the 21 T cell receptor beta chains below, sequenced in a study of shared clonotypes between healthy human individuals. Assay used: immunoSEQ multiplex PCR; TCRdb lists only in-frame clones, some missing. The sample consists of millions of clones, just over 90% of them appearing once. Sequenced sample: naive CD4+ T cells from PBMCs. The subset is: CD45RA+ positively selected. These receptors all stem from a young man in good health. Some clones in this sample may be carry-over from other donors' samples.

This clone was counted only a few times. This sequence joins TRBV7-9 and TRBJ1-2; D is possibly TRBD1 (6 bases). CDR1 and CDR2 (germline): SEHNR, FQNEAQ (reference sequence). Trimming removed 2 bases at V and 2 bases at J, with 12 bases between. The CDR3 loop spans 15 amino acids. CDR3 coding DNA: TGTGCCAGCAGCTTATTTGGGCAGGGGAACTATGGCTACACCTTC. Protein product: CASSLFGQGNYGYTF.

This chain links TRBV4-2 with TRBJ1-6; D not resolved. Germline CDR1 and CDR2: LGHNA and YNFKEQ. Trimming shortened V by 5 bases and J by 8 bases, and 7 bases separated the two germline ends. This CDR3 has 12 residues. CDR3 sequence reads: CASSGHDSPLHF. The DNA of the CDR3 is TGTGCCAGCAGCGGCCACGATTCACCCCTCCACTTT.

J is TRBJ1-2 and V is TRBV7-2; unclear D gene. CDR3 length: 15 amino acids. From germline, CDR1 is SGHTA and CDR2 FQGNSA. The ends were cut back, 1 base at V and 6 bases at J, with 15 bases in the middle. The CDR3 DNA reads TGTGCCAGCAGCTTAGTTACGAACGTAGGGAATGGCTACACCTTC. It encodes CASSLVTNVGNGYTF. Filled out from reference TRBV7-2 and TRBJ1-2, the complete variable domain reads GAGVSQSPSNKVTEKGKDVELRCDPISGHTALYWYRQSLGQGLEFLIYFQGNSAPDKSGLPSDRFSAERTGGSVSTLTIQRTQQEDSAVYLCASSLVTNVGNGYTFGSGTRLTVV.

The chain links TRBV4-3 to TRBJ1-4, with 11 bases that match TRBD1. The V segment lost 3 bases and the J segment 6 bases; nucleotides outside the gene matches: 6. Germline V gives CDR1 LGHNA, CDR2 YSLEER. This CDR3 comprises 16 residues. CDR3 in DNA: TGCGCCAGCAGCCAGACTCCGGGACAGGGGGATGAAAAACTGTTTTTT. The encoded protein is CASSQTPGQGDEKLFF.

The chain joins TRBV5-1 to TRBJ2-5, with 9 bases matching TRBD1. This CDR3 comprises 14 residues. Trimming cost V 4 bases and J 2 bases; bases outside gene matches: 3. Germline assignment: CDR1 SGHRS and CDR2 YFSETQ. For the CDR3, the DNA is TGCGCCAGCAGCCAGGGACAGGGACAAGAGACCCAGTACTTC. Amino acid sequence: CASSQGQGQETQYF.

The CDR3 reads CASSFGRGGNQPQHF. The CDR3 DNA is TGTGCCAGCAGTTTCGGAAGGGGAGGTAATCAGCCCCAGCATTTT. The rearrangement uses TRBV28 and TRBJ1-5; possibly TRBD1 for D (5 bases). The CDR3 totals 15 residues. Trimming left V 3 bases short and J 4 bases short, with 13 bases between. The germline V gene encodes CDR1 MDHEN and CDR2 SYDVKM.

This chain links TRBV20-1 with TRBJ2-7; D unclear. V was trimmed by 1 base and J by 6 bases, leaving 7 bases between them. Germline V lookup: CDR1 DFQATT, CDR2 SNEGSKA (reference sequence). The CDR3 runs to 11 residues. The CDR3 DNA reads TGCAGTGCTAGAGCTATTCGCGAGCAGTACTTC. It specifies CSARAIREQYF.

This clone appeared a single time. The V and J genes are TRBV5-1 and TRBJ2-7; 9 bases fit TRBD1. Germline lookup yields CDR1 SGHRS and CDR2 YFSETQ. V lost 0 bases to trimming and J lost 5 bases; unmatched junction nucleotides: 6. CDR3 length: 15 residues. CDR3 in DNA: TGCGCCAGCAGCTTGGTTACAGGGGGCGTTAACGAGCAGTACTTC. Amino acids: CASSLVTGGVNEQYF.

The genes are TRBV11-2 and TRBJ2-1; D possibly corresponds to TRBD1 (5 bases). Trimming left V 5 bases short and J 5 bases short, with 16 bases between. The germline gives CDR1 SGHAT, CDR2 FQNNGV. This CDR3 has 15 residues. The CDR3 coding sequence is TGTGCCAGCAGCCCCTTTCATAGGGGTGACAATGAGCAGTTCTTC. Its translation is CASSPFHRGDNEQFF.

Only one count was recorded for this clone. CDR3 in amino acids: CASSHPALNNEQFF. CDR3 DNA sequence: TGTGCCAGCAGTCACCCCGCCCTTAACAATGAGCAGTTCTTC. The chain employs TRBV6-1 and TRBJ2-1; D remains ambiguous. Deletions cut 5 bases from V and 5 bases from J, with 13 bases between. The CDR3 consists of 14 residues. Germline V gives CDR1 MNHNS, CDR2 SASEGT.

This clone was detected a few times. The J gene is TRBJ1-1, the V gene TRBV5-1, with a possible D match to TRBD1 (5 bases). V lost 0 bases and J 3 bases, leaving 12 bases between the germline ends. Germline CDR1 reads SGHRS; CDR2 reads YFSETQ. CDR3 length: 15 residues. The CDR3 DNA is TGCGCCAGCAGCTTGGCCAGCAGGGTGGACACTGAAGCTTTCTTT. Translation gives CASSLASRVDTEAFF.

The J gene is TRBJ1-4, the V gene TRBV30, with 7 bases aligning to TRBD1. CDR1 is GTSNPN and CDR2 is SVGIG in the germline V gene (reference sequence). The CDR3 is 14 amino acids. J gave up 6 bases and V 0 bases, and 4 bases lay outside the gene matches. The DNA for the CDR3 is TGTGCCTGGAGTGTACAGGGGTGGGATGAAAAACTGTTTTTT. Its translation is CAWSVQGWDEKLFF.

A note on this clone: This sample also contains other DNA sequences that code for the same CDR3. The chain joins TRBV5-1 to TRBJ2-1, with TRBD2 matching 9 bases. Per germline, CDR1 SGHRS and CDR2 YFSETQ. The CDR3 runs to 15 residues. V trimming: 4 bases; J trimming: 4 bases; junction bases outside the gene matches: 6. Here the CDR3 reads CASSALAGSYNEQFF. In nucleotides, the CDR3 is TGCGCCAGCAGCGCCCTAGCGGGAAGTTACAATGAGCAGTTCTTC.

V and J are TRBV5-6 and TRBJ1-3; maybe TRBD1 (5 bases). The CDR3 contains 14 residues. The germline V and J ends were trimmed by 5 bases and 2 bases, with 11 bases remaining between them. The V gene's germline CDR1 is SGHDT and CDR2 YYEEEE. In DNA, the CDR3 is TGTGCCAGCAGGATACAGGCCGCTGGAAACACCATATATTTT. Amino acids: CASRIQAAGNTIYF.

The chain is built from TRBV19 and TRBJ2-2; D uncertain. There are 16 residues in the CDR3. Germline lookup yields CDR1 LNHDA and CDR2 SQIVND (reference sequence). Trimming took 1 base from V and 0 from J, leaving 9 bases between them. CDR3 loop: CASSIVSQSNTGELFF. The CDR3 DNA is TGTGCCAGTAGTATAGTGTCACAGTCGAACACCGGGGAGCTGTTTTTT.

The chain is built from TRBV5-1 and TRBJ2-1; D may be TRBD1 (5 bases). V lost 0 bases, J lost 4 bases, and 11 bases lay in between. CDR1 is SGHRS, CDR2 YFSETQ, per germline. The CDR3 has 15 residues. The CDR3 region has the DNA TGCGCCAGCAGCTTGGGGGGCGCACGGTACAATGAGCAGTTCTTC. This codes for CASSLGGARYNEQFF. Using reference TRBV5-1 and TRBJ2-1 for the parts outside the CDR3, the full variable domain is KAGVTQTPRYLIKTRGQQVTLSCSPISGHRSVSWYQQTPGQGLQFLFEYFSETQRNKGNFPGRFSGRQFSNSRSEMNVSTLELGDSALYLCASSLGGARYNEQFFGPGTRLTVL.

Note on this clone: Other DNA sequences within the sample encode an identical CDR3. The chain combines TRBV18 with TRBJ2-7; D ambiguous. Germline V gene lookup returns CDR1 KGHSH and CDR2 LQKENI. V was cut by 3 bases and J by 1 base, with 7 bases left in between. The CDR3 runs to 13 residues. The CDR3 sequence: CASSPQVSYEQYF. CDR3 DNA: TGTGCCAGCTCACCGCAGGTTTCCTACGAGCAGTACTTC.

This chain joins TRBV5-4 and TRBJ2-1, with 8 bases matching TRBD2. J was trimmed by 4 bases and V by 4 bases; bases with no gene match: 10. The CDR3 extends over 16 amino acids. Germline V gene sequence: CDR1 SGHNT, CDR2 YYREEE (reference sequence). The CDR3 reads CASSISAGASYNEQFF. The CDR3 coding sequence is TGTGCCAGCAGCATATCAGCGGGAGCCTCTTACAATGAGCAGTTCTTC. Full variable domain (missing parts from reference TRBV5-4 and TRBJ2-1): ETGVTQSPTHLIKTRGQQVTLRCSSQSGHNTVSWYQQALGQGPQFIFQYYREEENGRGNFPPRFSGLQFPNYSSELNVNALELDDSALYLCASSISAGASYNEQFFGPGTRLTVL.

Here the CDR3 reads CASSFRAPKSNTQYF. For the CDR3, the DNA is TGTGCCAGCAGTTTTAGGGCCCCTAAATCCAATACGCAGTATTTT. V and J are TRBV28 and TRBJ2-3, with D uncertain. The CDR3 spans 15 residues. Germline lookup yields CDR1 MDHEN and CDR2 SYDVKM. Trimming pared 3 bases from V and 7 bases from J, leaving 17 bases between.

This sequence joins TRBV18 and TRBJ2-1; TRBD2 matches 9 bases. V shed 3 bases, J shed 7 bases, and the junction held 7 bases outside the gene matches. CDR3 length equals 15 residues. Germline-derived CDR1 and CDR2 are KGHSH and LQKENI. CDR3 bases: TGTGCCAGCTCACCCCTATTCGCGGGGGGGAATGAGCAGTTCTTC. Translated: CASSPLFAGGNEQFF.

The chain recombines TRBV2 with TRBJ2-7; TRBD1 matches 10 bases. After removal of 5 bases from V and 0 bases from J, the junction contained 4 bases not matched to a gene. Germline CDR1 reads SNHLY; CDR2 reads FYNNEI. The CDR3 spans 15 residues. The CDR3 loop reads CASSLDRGSSYEQYF. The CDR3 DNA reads TGTGCCAGCAGTTTGGACAGGGGGAGCTCCTACGAGCAGTACTTC.